This T cell receptor beta chain came from a study of cytomegalovirus exposure and HLA in healthy donors. Findings of the study overall: Exclusion as indistinguishable affected some V segments, including TRBV6-2 and TRBV6-3.

Whereas donors were nominally healthy upon sampling, unrecorded immune exposures were probable. This clone was seen a few times. No antigen is known for it. This CDR3 comprises 19 residues. The germline CDR1 and CDR2 sequences are SGHNT and YYREEE (reference sequence). The V gene end was trimmed by 0 bases and the J gene end by 0 bases; junction bases not matched to a gene: 12. Both 60 Vbeta primers and 13 Jbeta primers went into the PCR. Method: immunoSEQ multiplex PCR; TCRdb's copy keeps in-frame clones and lacks some. The repertoire holds about 190,000 clones, with about 80% as singletons. V and J are TRBV5-4 and TRBJ2-3, with 8 positions matching TRBD1. The receptor's source is a boy between 10 and 17 years old in good health and CMV-seronegative. Sequenced material: PBMCs. As DNA, the CDR3 is TGTGCCAGCAGCTTGGTTACCTTACGGGACAGGTCTAGCACAGATACGCAGTATTTT. It specifies CASSLVTLRDRSSTDTQYF.